Given below is one T cell receptor (beta chain) in context. Its specific antigen is unknown. It has no much larger one-base neighbor in the sample; base qualities were not kept. This entry is derived from a study of shared clonotypes between healthy human individuals (dated by TCRdb to about 2020). Regarding the complete study: A few men and a couple of women, aged 18 to 49 years, made up the cohort. To estimate repertoire size and how much clonotypes are shared between individuals, the study performed deep sequencing of blood TCR repertoires from 4 to 6 healthy adults. Libraries were prepared and TCR repertoires were sequenced by different laboratories using diverse techniques, in order to increase sequencing depth and limit assay-specific biases. Per donor, leukapheresis produced somewhere between about 0.94 and 9 billion PBMCs. Per donor, three plates each were used for CD4 naive and CD4 memory, two for CD8 naive, and one for CD8 memory. On the study overall, not on this receptor specifically: The genetic and exposure-history diversity represented was limited by the small number of donors. Compared with non-shared clonotypes, the clonotypes found in all four sorted-subset donors had higher generation probabilities. Pairwise subsampling indicated that sequencing depth was expected to affect the degree of clonotype sharing among donors. Estimated clonotype richness was generally larger for naive than for memory subsets. When several donors were compared, the shared fraction of clonotypes was about 5.4% for naive CD4, about 4% for naive CD8, 2% to 2.5% for memory CD4, and around 0.37% for memory CD8. Sampling was limited to blood, and TCR repertoires in tissue likely differ from TCR repertoires in blood. Incomplete sequencing was indicated by rarefaction of sorted-subset datasets, despite the large sequencing depth.

In the germline V gene, CDR1 corresponds to MNHEY and CDR2 to SVGAGI. V is shortened by 10 bases, J by 6 bases, and the region joining them spans 16 bases. The CDR3 numbers 13 residues from cysteine through phenylalanine. The retained sequence is limited to the CDR3, 39 bases, with the frame set at the first base. Using the deep immunoSEQ assay, multiplex PCR amplified TCR CDR3 regions from genomic DNA. Genomic DNA extracted from each cell subset was distributed evenly over all wells of several immunoSEQ 96-well plates, and each plate served as one replicate. For sorted subsets, roughly 200 ng of genomic DNA, equivalent to some 33,000 T cell genomes, went into each replicate PCR. Purified libraries were quantified with a Qubit 3.0 fluorometer, sized on a Bioanalyzer 2100, and re-quantified with the KAPA Library Quantification kit. Every immunoSEQ 96-well plate was sequenced on a separate single-read 150-cycle Illumina NextSeq 550 flow cell. In the original analysis: The immunoSEQ output contained only junctional sequences without quality scores, so filtering could not match that applied to full-length reads. To assign V/J genes and CDR3, sequences were annotated against IMGT germline references using PyIR, a Python wrapper for IgBLAST v1.9. Reads were filtered out if the reads had weak V/J assignments (E-value above 1e-6), no CDR3, stop codons, out-of-frame junctions, or ambiguous translated residues. V3J clonotypes were defined as sequences sharing an identical inferred V gene, J gene, and CDR3 amino acid sequence. To compute the percentage overlap between repertoires, the number of shared unique clonotypes was divided by the size of the smaller repertoire. RTK rarefaction, the Chao1 estimator, and Recon v2.1 estimates of unobserved clonotypes were used to assess repertoire richness. For all TCRbeta clonotypes obtained by the gDNA method from four donors, generation probabilities were computed with OLGA. The table comes from immuneACCESS by way of TCRdb, which keeps in-frame sequences with V and J called. Part of the clones is missing from these tables; in studies checked, under half for an unresolved V gene and the rest for unknown reasons. V, J and clone size are those of that table, while D and trimming were read from the DNA. The sample table lists 2 million to 2.5 million clones, approximately 94% of them with a count of one. The ten largest make up around 0.13% of the sample.

Healthy HIV-negative adults with no recently reported acute infections or vaccinations were included as donors. Every donor was a Caucasian adult residing in Nashville, Tennessee, USA. CD4+ T cells were enriched by magnetic negative selection; naive cells were then positively selected on CD45RA, and the negative fraction formed the memory subset. Blood was collected by leukapheresis, and PBMCs were isolated by Ficoll-Histopaque density gradient centrifugation and then cryopreserved in liquid nitrogen vapor phase. Analytical flow cytometry was used to check the purity and quantity of each magnetically sorted T cell population. From each sorted fraction, genomic DNA was isolated and quantified by UV absorbance on a Nanodrop 2000c.

The sequencing sample was made of naive CD4+ T cells sorted from blood. The cell subset or site label of this sample denotes: CD45RA+ positively selected. The chain uses TRBV6-5 and TRBJ2-1; the D gene identity is not certain. The sequence came from a man younger than 35 in good health. At the DNA level, the sequence is TGTGCCACCGCACCCCGACTTATCAATGAGCAGTTCTTC. Translation gives CATAPRLINEQFF.